The sequence of this T cell receptor (beta chain) was determined in a study of T cell repertoires in cytomegalovirus infection. Study as a whole: Both CMV infection and a matching HLA type were indicated by public TCR beta signatures. Whole-study findings and limits: There were HLA-C-restricted CMV-specific TCR beta clonotypes dominating the ex vivo response. Cumulated frequencies of public TCR beta families served to identify carriers of CMV plus the relevant HLA.

TCRdb called the reads again in MiXCR, with one record for every CDR3 protein. The data show hundreds of thousands of distinct CDR3 sequences, 24% seen once. Germline V CDR1 and CDR2: LNHNV, YYDKDF (reference sequence). Trimming took 0 bases from V and 6 from J, leaving 11 bases between them. This CDR3 has 14 amino acids. Regarding this clonotype: Its antigen remains unknown.

The material sequenced was CD8+ T cells from PBMCs. The chain carries TRBV15 and TRBJ1-1, with D possibly TRBD1 on 5 matching bases. The sequence was obtained from a human donor in good health (CMV status not recorded). Some clones in this sample may be carry-over from other donors' samples. The CDR3 region is CATSRERRGAEAFF. The CDR3, as DNA: TGTGCCACCAGCAGAGAAAGAAGGGGAGCTGAAGCTTTCTTT.